Only one count was recorded for the clone carrying this T cell receptor (beta chain). Germline CDR1 SQVTM, CDR2 ANQGSEA. The junction had 14 bases not matched to a gene; V was cut back by 6 bases and J by 2 bases. The CDR3 runs 18 residues. Sequencing used immunoSEQ multiplex PCR; TCRdb keeps in-frame clones, though not all of them. Of about 36,000 clones in the sample, around 80% were seen once. This entry belongs to a study of OX40 agonist ivuxolimab in advanced cancers. Turning to the study itself: People in dose escalation had one of these cancers: hepatocellular carcinoma, melanoma, renal cell or head and neck cancer.

This receptor was identified in an adult with an advanced solid tumor such as melanoma, head and neck, liver or kidney cancer. Specimen: CD4+ or CD8+ T cells sorted from blood, collected in a trial of the OX40 agonist ivuxolimab. The chain uses TRBV29-1 and TRBJ2-2; 11 bases align to TRBD2. The CDR3 nucleotides are TGCAGCGTCCCGTCCGCGGGTAGCGGGAGGGCAAACACCGGGGAGCTGTTTTTT. Translation: CSVPSAGSGRANTGELFF.